This is a list of T cell receptor beta chains from one sample in a study of T cell repertoires in cytomegalovirus infection. What these receptors recognize is not known. TCRdb used MiXCR to reprocess the reads, holding one entry per CDR3 protein. The data show under 10,000 distinct CDR3 sequences, approximately 49% seen once. Material for sequencing was PBMCs, sequenced either directly or after in vitro stimulation (not recorded which). These receptors originate from a human donor in good health (CMV status not recorded). Some clones in this sample may be carry-over from other donors' samples. Both conserved end residues are part of each CDR3. Each record gives: clone size, D gene, J gene, V gene, CDR3 DNA, CDR3 protein. The D gene is left open where the match is weak. A row's size may be missing; if present it is once, few, many or a size class.

medium-sized | . | TRBJ2-3 | TRBV4-1 | TGCGCCAGCAGCCAGGACGGGGAAAATACGCAGTATTTT | CASSQDGENTQYF
. | . | TRBJ2-7 | TRBV7-2 | TGTGCCAGCAGCTTTTACAGGGAAAACGAGCAGTACTTC | CASSFYRENEQYF
. | TRBD2 | TRBJ2-2 | TRBV7-8 | TGTGCCAGCAGCTACATAGCGGGGTCGAACACCGGGGAGCTGTTTTTT | CASSYIAGSNTGELFF
. | . | TRBJ1-4 | TRBV7-9 | TGTGCCAGCAGGGAAGGGGAAAAACTGTTTTTT | CASREGEKLFF
. | TRBD1 | TRBJ1-2 | TRBV5-5 | TGTGCCAGCACCCGGACAGGGTGGAACTATGGCTACACCTTC | CASTRTGWNYGYTF
many | . | TRBJ2-1 | TRBV27 | TGTGCCAGCAGTTTATGGGGGTCCCACAATGAGCAGTTCTTC | CASSLWGSHNEQFF
. | . | TRBJ2-5 | TRBV11-2 | TGTGCCAGCAGCCTCGACAGACACGAGACCCAGTACTTC | CASSLDRHETQYF
few | TRBD2 | TRBJ2-7 | TRBV28 | TGTGCCAGCAGTTTATTGCCTAGCGGGAATGGGATCTACGAGCAGTACTTC | CASSLLPSGNGIYEQYF
few | . | TRBJ1-5 | TRBV10-3 | TGTGCCATCAGTGAGTCGGAACAGGGTAGGTACGAGACTCGCAATCAGCCCCAGCATTTT | CAISESEQGRYETRNQPQHF
. | TRBD1 | TRBJ1-5 | TRBV6-5 | TGTGCCACAGGCCTACGACAGGGGACCAATCTGCCCCAGCCTTTT | CATGLRQGTNLPQPF
medium-sized | . | TRBJ2-2 | TRBV7-3 | TGTGCCAGCAGCTTTTGGGAGGGGGAGCTGTTTTTT | CASSFWEGELFF
. | . | TRBJ1-4 | TRBV7-2 | TGTGCCAGCAGCAGAGGGGGAAATGAAAAACTGTTTTTT | CASSRGGNEKLFF
. | . | TRBJ2-7 | TRBV6-2/TRBV6-3 | TGTGCCAGCAGTTACGTCCCCTACGAGCAGTACTTC | CASSYVPYEQYF
. | TRBD1 | TRBJ2-5 | TRBV6-5 | TGTGCCAGCAGCCGAACAGGGGGCGTCCAAGAGACCACGTACTTC | CASSRTGGVQETTYF
many | . | TRBJ1-5 | TRBV28 | TGTGCCAGCAGTTTGGATGGGAGTACAGCCAATCAGCCCCAGCATTTT | CASSLDGSTANQPQHF
. | . | TRBJ2-1 | TRBV12-3/TRBV12-4 | TGTGCCAGCAGTTTTGACAGTACCTACAATGAGCAGTTCTTC | CASSFDSTYNEQFF
. | TRBD1 | TRBJ1-2 | TRBV12-3/TRBV12-4 | TGTGCCAGCAGCTCGACAGGGGGATGGTATGGCTACACCTTC | CASSSTGGWYGYTF
. | . | TRBJ2-1 | TRBV12-3/TRBV12-4 | TGTGCCAGCAGCTCCCTAAGCCTACTTGGGGGAGAACGGTCCTACAATGAGCAGTTATTC | CASSSLSLLGGERSYNEQLF
few | TRBD1 | TRBJ1-5 | TRBV10-3 | TGTGCCATCGGGACAGCGTATAGCAATCAGCCCCAGCATTTT | CAIGTAYSNQPQHF
few | TRBD2 | TRBJ2-3 | TRBV7-3 | TGTGCCAGCAGCTCGTTAGCGGGCTCCTCTAGGGATACGCAGTATTTT | CASSSLAGSSRDTQYF
. | . | TRBJ2-1 | TRBV7-3 | TGTGCCAGCAGCAGGGGGCGGGGGCCTTACAATGAGCAGTTCTTC | CASSRGRGPYNEQFF
. | . | TRBJ2-6 | TRBV6-5 | TGTGCCAGCAGTTACTCGAATAAACGGCAGAGGTATATCTCTGGGGCCAACGTCCTGACTTTC | CASSYSNKRQRYISGANVLTF
. | . | TRBJ2-3 | TRBV20-1 | TGCAGTGCTAGGCGACTACCATCGAAAGGGCGCACACAGGCTACGCAGTATTTT | CSARRLPSKGRTQATQYF
few | . | TRBJ2-4 | TRBV6-1 | TGTGCCAGCAGTGGAGGACTCCTCCGGGACGGTCAAAACATTCAGTACTTC | CASSGGLLRDGQNIQYF
. | . | TRBJ2-1 | TRBV6-6 | TGTGCCACCCTTCTCGGGATAGGCTCCTACAATGAGCAGTTCTTC | CATLLGIGSYNEQFF
. | . | TRBJ2-7 | TRBV20-1 | TGCAGTGCTAGAGGACTGCGCCACGAGCAGTACTTC | CSARGLRHEQYF
many | TRBD2 | TRBJ2-2 | TRBV10-3 | TGTGCCATCAGTGAGTTTAACGAAGGCCAGGGGACTAGCACCGGGGAGCTGTTTTTT | CAISEFNEGQGTSTGELFF
once | . | TRBJ2-2 | TRBV11-1 | TGTGCCAGCACCATCCGTCCGAACACCGGGGAGCTGTTTTTT | CASTIRPNTGELFF
few | TRBD2 | TRBJ2-7 | TRBV12-5 | TGTGCTAGTGGTAGCGGGGGGGGTTCATACGAGCAGTACTTC | CASGSGGGSYEQYF
. | . | TRBJ2-1 | TRBV12-3/TRBV12-4 | TGTGCCAGCAGCTCCCTAAGCCTCCTTGGGGGAGAAAGGTCCTACCCAGAGCAGTTCTTC | CASSSLSLLGGERSYPEQFF
. | . | TRBJ1-1 | TRBV19 | TGTGCCAGTAGTATTTACACTGAAGCTTTCTTT | CASSIYTEAFF
few | . | TRBJ1-1 | TRBV12-3/TRBV12-4 | TGTGCCAGCAGTCTCCCCCCAGGAAACACTGAAGCTTTCTTT | CASSLPPGNTEAFF
. | . | TRBJ1-1 | TRBV9 | TGTGCCAGCAGCGTAGATTCAGGGGCTAGTGCTTTCTTT | CASSVDSGASAFF
. | . | TRBJ2-2 | TRBV7-3 | TGTGCCAGCAGCTCTACCCGTTCAACCGGGGAGCTGTTTTTT | CASSSTRSTGELFF
once | TRBD2 | TRBJ2-1 | TRBV19 | TGTGCCAGCCAAGCTGGTGATCTCGTGACCAGTAGCGGGAGCAGCTCCTACAATGAGCAGTTCTTC | CASQAGDLVTSSGSSSYNEQFF
. | . | TRBJ1-1 | TRBV12-3/TRBV12-4 | TGTGCCAGCATCCTAAGGGTTTCCAAACAGGTCACTGAAGCTTTCTTT | CASILRVSKQVTEAFF
. | . | TRBJ2-3 | TRBV27 | TGTGCCAGTCACGGAGATACGCCGCATTTC | CASHGDTPHF
. | . | TRBJ1-1 | TRBV7-2 | TGTGCCAGCAGCTTACATGCTAGGGGCTCGAACACTGAATCTTTCTTT | CASSLHARGSNTESFF
many | . | TRBJ1-2 | TRBV6-5 | TGTGCCAGCAGTTACCTCTACCCAGATAGGGACCGTGAGGGCTACACCTTC | CASSYLYPDRDREGYTF
few | . | TRBJ2-5 | TRBV7-6 | TGTGCCAGCAGCTTTAGGGGGGAGACCCAGTACTTC | CASSFRGETQYF
hyperexpanded | . | TRBJ1-5 | TRBV7-6 | TGTGCCAGCAGCCCCGAAACATACAGCAATCAGCCCCAGCATTTT | CASSPETYSNQPQHF
. | . | TRBJ2-3 | TRBV12-3/TRBV12-4 | TGTGCCAGCAGTTTAGGTCGAAATACGCAGTATTTT | CASSLGRNTQYF
few | . | TRBJ2-1 | TRBV7-9 | TGTGCCAGCAGCCCCTCGGAAAGCTCCTACAATGAGCAGTTCTTC | CASSPSESSYNEQFF
few | . | TRBJ2-1 | TRBV6-1 | TGTGCCAGCAGTGAAGTTTGGGGGAGCAATGAGCAGTTCTTC | CASSEVWGSNEQFF
few | . | TRBJ2-3 | TRBV7-2 | TGTGCCAGCAGCATTCGGACGCTCACAGATACGCAGTATTTT | CASSIRTLTDTQYF
. | TRBD2 | TRBJ2-1 | TRBV10-3 | TGTGCCATCAGTGAGTTTAGCGGGAACTATGAGCAGTTCTTC | CAISEFSGNYEQFF
. | TRBD2 | TRBJ2-3 | TRBV10-3 | TGTGCCATCAGTGACGGGACTAGCGGGATTGGTTTAAGGACAGATACGCAGTATTTT | CAISDGTSGIGLRTDTQYF
. | . | TRBJ1-2 | TRBV12-3/TRBV12-4 | TGTGCCAGCAGTTTAGGTCCCGGCTACACCTTC | CASSLGPGYTF
. | . | TRBJ2-7 | TRBV19 | TGTGCCAGTAGTATAATTCAGGGAAGCGAGCAGTACTTC | CASSIIQGSEQYF
. | . | TRBJ2-7 | TRBV2 | TGTGCCAGCAGTGAAGAGTTTGGGGGGCAGGTTGTTCCCTACGATCAGTACTTC | CASSEEFGGQVVPYDQYF
. | TRBD2 | TRBJ2-1 | TRBV19 | TGTGCCACCTCCGTGACCGATTTAGCGGGGGGGTTCAATGAGCAGTTCTTC | CATSVTDLAGGFNEQFF
. | TRBD1 | TRBJ2-1 | TRBV6-2/TRBV6-3 | TGTGCCAGCAGTTACTCTAGGGACAGGAACAATGAGCAGTTCTTC | CASSYSRDRNNEQFF
. | . | TRBJ1-5 | TRBV10-3 | TGTGCCATCAGTGAGTCGGAACAGGTTAGTGACGAGACTCGCAATCAGCCCCAGAATTTT | CAISESEQVSDETRNQPQNF
. | . | TRBJ2-1 | TRBV19 | TGTGCCAGTAGTATCACTATCGGCAATGAGCAGTTCTTC | CASSITIGNEQFF
few | . | TRBJ1-1 | TRBV12-5 | TGTGCTAGTGGCAAGGGGAGGGGGGACACTGAAGCTTTCTTT | CASGKGRGDTEAFF